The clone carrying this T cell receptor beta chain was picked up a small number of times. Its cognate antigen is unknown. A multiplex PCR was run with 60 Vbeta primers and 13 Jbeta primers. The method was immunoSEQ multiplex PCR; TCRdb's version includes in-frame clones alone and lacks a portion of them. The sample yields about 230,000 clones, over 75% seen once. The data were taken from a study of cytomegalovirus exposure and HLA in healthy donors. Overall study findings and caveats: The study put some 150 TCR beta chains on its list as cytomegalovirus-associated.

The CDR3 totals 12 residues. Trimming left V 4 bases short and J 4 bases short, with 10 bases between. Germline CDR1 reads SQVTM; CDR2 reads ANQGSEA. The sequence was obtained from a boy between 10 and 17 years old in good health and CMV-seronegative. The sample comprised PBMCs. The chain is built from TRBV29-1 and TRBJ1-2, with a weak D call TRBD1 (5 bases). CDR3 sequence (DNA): TGCAGCGTTGTTAGGGGTCTCTATGGCTACACCTTC. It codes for CSVVRGLYGYTF.